The 27 T cell receptor beta chains below were found in one sample sequenced in a study of blood T cell repertoires in COVID-19. TCRdb keeps only in-frame clones here, not all; method: immunoSEQ multiplex PCR. The sample holds 52,000 or so clones, about 80% seen once. The sequenced sample consisted of peripheral blood. The source of these receptors is a man aged 45-60 years with active or convalescent COVID-19.

The chain has TRBV7-9 and TRBJ2-3; 7 bases align to TRBD2. The CDR3 contains 16 residues. J lost 2 bases, V lost 7 bases, and 12 bases had no gene match. Germline V lookup: CDR1 SEHNR, CDR2 FQNEAQ (reference sequence). The CDR3 region is CASNPGGVVPTDTQYF. The CDR3, as DNA: TGTGCCAGCAACCCTGGGGGGGTTGTGCCCACAGATACGCAGTATTTT. Complete variable domain (other parts from reference TRBV7-9 and TRBJ2-3): DTGVSQNPRHKITKRGQNVTFRCDPISEHNRLYWYRQTLGQGPEFLTYFQNEAQLEKSRLLSDRFSAERPKGSFSTLEIQRTEQGDSAMYLCASNPGGVVPTDTQYFGPGTRLTVL.

The CDR3, as DNA: TGTGCCAGCAGTTTACTAGCCAAAAACATTCAGTACTTC. Translating gives CASSLLAKNIQYF. This chain links TRBV12-3 or TRBV12-4 with TRBJ2-4; D is ambiguous. The V gene lost 2 bases and the J gene lost 0 bases, with 2 bases spanning the gap. The CDR3 loop spans 13 amino acids.

CDR3 in DNA: TGCGCCAGCAGTGAGTCAGGGGCTAGCGAGGATACGCAGTATTTT. Amino acids: CASSESGASEDTQYF. The chain links TRBV10-1 to TRBJ2-3, with D possibly matching TRBD2 (6 bases). The CDR3 contains 15 residues. The V gene lost 0 bases and the J gene lost 6 bases, with 13 bases spanning the gap. From germline, CDR1 is WNHNN and CDR2 SYGVQD (reference sequence).

The chain recombines TRBV30 with TRBJ2-7; 15 nucleotides line up with TRBD2. From germline, CDR1 is GTSNPN and CDR2 SVGIG (reference sequence). Germline trimming cut 6 bases from V and 3 bases from J; bases unmatched to any gene: 15. This CDR3 region has 18 residues. This chain's CDR3 is CACLRGLAGGFGNYEQYF. The CDR3 bases are TGTGCCTGCCTTAGAGGACTAGCGGGAGGGTTCGGGAACTACGAGCAGTACTTC. The complete variable domain, with remaining parts taken from reference TRBV30 and TRBJ2-7, reads SQTIHQWPATLVQPVGSPLSLECTVEGTSNPNLYWYRQAAGRGLQLLFYSVGIGQISSEVPQNLSASRPQDRQFILSSKKLLLSDSGFYLCACLRGLAGGFGNYEQYFGPGTRLTVT.

This sequence joins TRBV27 and TRBJ2-7, with TRBD2 as a possible D gene (7 bases). V gave up 5 bases and J gave up 2 bases, with 19 bases separating them. The germline V gene has CDR1 MNHEY and CDR2 SMNVEV (reference sequence). The length of the CDR3 is 16 residues. The CDR3 nucleotides are TGTGCCAGCAGTCCCCTAGGGAGGGGGGTCCCCTACGAGCAGTACTTC. It is translated as CASSPLGRGVPYEQYF.

The DNA of the CDR3 is TGTGCCAGCAGGACTTGGGGGACTATCACTGATACGCAGTATTTT. Protein product: CASRTWGTITDTQYF. The chain is built from TRBV11-2 and TRBJ2-3; 7 bases fit TRBD2. J gave up 6 bases and V 6 bases, and 12 bases lay outside the gene matches. The CDR3 is 15 amino acids. From germline, CDR1 is SGHAT and CDR2 FQNNGV.

This chain uses TRBV6-2 or TRBV6-3 with TRBJ2-1, with 9 bases that match TRBD1. This CDR3 comprises 15 residues. Germline assignment: CDR1 MNHEY and CDR2 SVGEGT. The ends lost 6 bases at V and 7 bases at J; junction bases unmatched: 10. The CDR3 loop reads CASSFPGTGPNEQFF. The CDR3 DNA sequence: TGTGCCAGCAGCTTCCCCGGGACAGGGCCAAATGAGCAGTTCTTC.

This chain joins TRBV5-1 and TRBJ2-7; perhaps TRBD2 as D (6 bases). Deletions cut 0 bases from V and 3 bases from J, with 13 bases between. The CDR3 totals 15 residues. Per the germline V gene, CDR1 is SGHRS and CDR2 is YFSETQ. CDR3 loop: CASSLGGGFIYEQYF. CDR3 coding DNA: TGCGCCAGCAGCTTGGGGGGAGGATTTATCTACGAGCAGTACTTC.

The chain is built from TRBV27 and TRBJ2-3, with TRBD2 identical over 13 bases. V gave up 6 bases and J gave up 6 bases; unmatched junction bases: 9. Per the germline V gene, CDR1 is MNHEY and CDR2 is SMNVEV (reference sequence). CDR3 length: 16 amino acids. DNA of the CDR3: TGTGCCAGCAGCCCCTTCGGACTAGCGGGAGCCGATACGCAGTATTTT. It translates to CASSPFGLAGADTQYF.

This clone was recorded once. The V and J genes are TRBV5-6 and TRBJ1-6; D is perhaps TRBD1 (6 bases). The CDR3 extends over 15 amino acids. V was pared by 4 bases and J by 5 bases, with 13 bases between. CDR1 is SGHDT, CDR2 YYEEEE, per germline. The CDR3 protein is CASSVLSGDNSPLHF. CDR3 bases: TGTGCCAGCAGCGTACTATCAGGGGATAATTCACCCCTCCACTTT.

The V call is TRBV9, the J call TRBJ1-3; the D gene is possibly TRBD1 (5 bases). The CDR3 sequence is 16 residues long. Trimming took off 3 bases at V and 4 bases at J, with 17 bases between the two ends. Germline CDR1 and CDR2: SGDLS and YYNGEE. The CDR3: CASSDPPGGRGNTIYF. The CDR3 DNA reads TGTGCCAGCAGCGATCCCCCCGGGGGTCGCGGAAACACCATATATTTT.

The chain uses TRBV6-6 and TRBJ1-2; 9 bases line up with TRBD1. In germline, CDR1 is MNHNY, CDR2 SVGAGI (reference sequence). The CDR3 length is 14 residues. V lost 10 bases to trimming and J lost 6 bases; unmatched junction nucleotides: 12. The CDR3 bases are TGTGCCACCGATCTGGGGGGACAGGGAAATGGCTACACCTTC. The encoded protein is CATDLGGQGNGYTF.

The chain links TRBV5-1 to TRBJ2-3, with D possibly being TRBD1 (6 bases). Germline CDR1 is SGHRS and CDR2 is YFSETQ. V lost 4 bases to trimming and J lost 6 bases, with 15 bases between them. The CDR3 runs to 14 residues. The CDR3 is CASSADSRGDTQYF. CDR3 bases: TGCGCCAGCAGCGCCGACTCTAGGGGGGATACGCAGTATTTT.

This clone came up a few times. The V and J genes are TRBV29-1 and TRBJ1-2; 7 bases are a match to TRBD1. CDR1 is SQVTM, CDR2 ANQGSEA, per germline. V dropped 6 bases and J dropped 8; count of bases not matched to a gene: 12. This CDR3 has 13 amino acids. DNA for the CDR3: TGCAGCGTCTTAAGACAGGGAAATGTCGGCTACACCTTC. This gives the protein CSVLRQGNVGYTF.

Only one count was recorded for this clone. This sequence joins TRBV11-1 and TRBJ2-5; 7 bases are shared with TRBD1. V lost 6 bases and J lost 5; bases outside the gene matches: 6. Germline lookup yields CDR1 SGHAT and CDR2 FQDESV (reference sequence). The CDR3 runs to 13 residues. CDR3 DNA: TGTGCCAGCAGACCGACAGGGCCGGAGACCCAGTACTTC. This sequence encodes CASRPTGPETQYF.

This clone was seen only once. The CDR3 spells CASSLFGGGGPYNEQFF. CDR3 DNA: TGTGCCAGCAGCTTATTTGGTGGGGGGGGCCCCTACAATGAGCAGTTCTTC. The chain employs TRBV11-3 and TRBJ2-1; weak D call: TRBD2 (7 bases). Germline V gene data show CDR1 as SGHNT and CDR2 as YENEEA. The CDR3 spans 17 residues. V was shortened by 2 bases and J by 2 bases, with 16 bases between the two germline ends.

The chain couples TRBV28 to TRBJ1-2; TRBD1 aligns across 9 bases. There are 15 residues in the CDR3. Germline V gives CDR1 MDHEN, CDR2 SYDVKM. V shed 8 bases and J 2 bases; nucleotides not matched to a gene: 9. This CDR3 reads CASGAGTGQNYGYTF. CDR3 bases: TGTGCCAGCGGGGCGGGGACAGGGCAAAACTATGGCTACACCTTC.

This chain connects TRBV3-1 (or the pseudogene TRBV3-2) to TRBJ1-1; D ambiguous. The CDR3 is made up of 14 amino acids. Trimming took off 4 bases at V and 1 base at J, with 10 bases between the two ends. Germline V CDR1 and CDR2: LGHDT, YNNKEL (reference sequence). CDR3 amino acids: CASSLLPWNTEAFF. The DNA of the CDR3 is TGTGCCAGCAGCCTCCTACCCTGGAACACTGAAGCTTTCTTT.

This clone was observed a few times. The chain uses TRBV11-2 and TRBJ1-1; no clear D gene. The CDR3 length is 12 residues. The V and J ends lost 0 bases and 7 bases respectively, with 6 bases between them. Germline V CDR1 and CDR2: SGHAT, FQNNGV. For the CDR3, the DNA is TGTGCCAGCAGCTTAGACCGGAGTGAAGCTTTCTTT. Protein sequence: CASSLDRSEAFF.

This clone was counted a few times. The chain links TRBV20-1 to TRBJ2-7; D not resolved. Germline lookup yields CDR1 DFQATT and CDR2 SNEGSKA (reference sequence). This CDR3 contains 10 residues. The V end was cut by 6 bases, the J end by 5 bases, with 8 bases between. The CDR3 DNA sequence: TGCAGTGCGGTTACACACGAGCAGTACTTC. Its protein is CSAVTHEQYF.

This clone was observed a single time. The chain is built from TRBV6-4 and TRBJ2-3; D unclear. The CDR3 loop spans 15 amino acids. V lost 0 bases, J lost 3 bases, and 10 bases lay in between. The germline gives CDR1 MRHNA, CDR2 SNTAGT. The CDR3 nucleotides read TGTGCCAGCAGTGACTCGGCCTCCCCAACAGATACGCAGTATTTT. Amino acids: CASSDSASPTDTQYF.

Only one count was recorded for this clone. The chain carries TRBV7-9 and TRBJ1-6, with D unclear. Per the germline V gene, CDR1 is SEHNR and CDR2 is FQNEAQ (reference sequence). The germline V and J ends were trimmed by 4 bases and 7 bases, with 8 bases remaining between them. This CDR3 is 13 amino acids long. The CDR3, as DNA: TGTGCCAGCAGCTATGACGGGAATTCACCCCTCCACTTT. Its translation: CASSYDGNSPLHF. Full variable domain (missing parts from reference TRBV7-9 and TRBJ1-6): DTGVSQNPRHKITKRGQNVTFRCDPISEHNRLYWYRQTLGQGPEFLTYFQNEAQLEKSRLLSDRFSAERPKGSFSTLEIQRTEQGDSAMYLCASSYDGNSPLHFGNGTRLTVT.

The chain uses TRBV10-3 and TRBJ1-1, with D perhaps matching TRBD1 (5 bases). The CDR3 spans 13 residues. The germline V gene has CDR1 ENHRY and CDR2 SYGVKD. V was clipped by 8 bases and J by 1 base, with 11 bases between them. CDR3 DNA sequence: TGTGCCATCGGGGGGAAGGAGAACACTGAAGCTTTCTTT. This encodes CAIGGKENTEAFF.

The DNA of the CDR3 is TGTGCCAGCAGCGCTGTCACATACAATGAGCAGTTCTTC. Amino acid sequence: CASSAVTYNEQFF. This chain uses TRBV9 with TRBJ2-1; D remains ambiguous. Germline V gene data show CDR1 as SGDLS and CDR2 as YYNGEE. The CDR3 runs 13 residues. V was pared by 3 bases and J by 4 bases, with 8 bases between.

The chain combines TRBV20-1 with TRBJ1-2; no definite D call. This CDR3 region has 13 residues. Germline CDR1 reads DFQATT; CDR2 reads SNEGSKA (reference sequence). Trimming removed 3 bases at V and 5 bases at J, with 13 bases between. DNA of the CDR3: TGCAGTGCTAGTGGGGAAAGAGGGTATGGCTACACCTTC. Protein: CSASGERGYGYTF.

The J gene is TRBJ2-2, the V gene TRBV15; D gene uncertain. CDR1 and CDR2 (germline): LNHNV, YYDKDF (reference sequence). The length of the CDR3 is 17 residues. V shed 0 bases and J shed 2 bases, with 13 bases lying between them. CDR3: CATSRERWQTNTGELFF. Here the CDR3 DNA reads TGTGCCACCAGCAGAGAGCGTTGGCAGACTAACACCGGGGAGCTGTTTTTT. Based on the CDR3 plus reference TRBV15 and TRBJ2-2, the full variable domain is DAMVIQNPRYQVTQFGKPVTLSCSQTLNHNVMYWYQQKSSQAPKLLFHYYDKDFNNEADTPDNFQSRRPNTSFCFLDIRSPGLGDTAMYLCATSRERWQTNTGELFFGEGSRLTVL.

This clone was recorded only once. The rearrangement joins TRBV5-1 to TRBJ2-1, with 8 bases that match TRBD2. The CDR3 is made up of 17 amino acids. V lost 3 bases and J lost 7; bases outside the gene matches: 15. The germline V gene has CDR1 SGHRS and CDR2 YFSETQ. CDR3 loop: CASSYTGTRGMGNEQFF. The CDR3 nucleotides read TGCGCCAGCAGCTATACCGGGACTAGGGGGATGGGAAATGAGCAGTTCTTC.